Sequencing of this TCR beta chain was carried out in a study of blood T cell repertoires in COVID-19. Whole-study context: PBMCs, B-cell-depleted T cells, or T cells provided the cDNA or gDNA that made up the material.

This clone has only one observation. The CDR3 is made up of 15 amino acids. V was pared by 7 bases and J by 0 bases, with 10 bases between. CDR1 and CDR2 from the germline V gene are MNHEY and SVGAGI. Original analysis: Amplification from reference gene primers served as the basis for estimated nucleated cell counts. Some clones are missing from TCRdb's copy, which holds only in-frame ones; the method was immunoSEQ multiplex PCR. The V and J calls and the clone size are those of that table, but D and trimming were determined from the DNA. The table shows more than 70,000 clones, with about 81% occurring only once.

This TCR came from a human donor in a cohort sampled during active COVID-19. The material sequenced was peripheral blood. The chain links TRBV6-5 to TRBJ2-6; perhaps TRBD2 as D (6 bases). DNA of the CDR3: TGTGCCAGCATGGACGGGGGCTCTGGGGCCAACGTCCTGACTTTC. Translating it yields CASMDGGSGANVLTF.